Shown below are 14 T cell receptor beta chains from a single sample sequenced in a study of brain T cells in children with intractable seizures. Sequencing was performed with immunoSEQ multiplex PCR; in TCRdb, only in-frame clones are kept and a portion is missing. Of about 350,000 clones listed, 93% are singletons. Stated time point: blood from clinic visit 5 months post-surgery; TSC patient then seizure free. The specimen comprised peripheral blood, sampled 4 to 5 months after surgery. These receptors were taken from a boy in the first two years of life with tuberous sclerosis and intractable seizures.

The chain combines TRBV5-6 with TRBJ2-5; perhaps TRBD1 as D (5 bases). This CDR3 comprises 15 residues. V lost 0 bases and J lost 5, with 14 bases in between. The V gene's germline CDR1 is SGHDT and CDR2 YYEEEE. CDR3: CASSLGQGSWETQYF. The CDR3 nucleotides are TGTGCCAGCAGCTTGGGGCAGGGATCTTGGGAGACCCAGTACTTC.

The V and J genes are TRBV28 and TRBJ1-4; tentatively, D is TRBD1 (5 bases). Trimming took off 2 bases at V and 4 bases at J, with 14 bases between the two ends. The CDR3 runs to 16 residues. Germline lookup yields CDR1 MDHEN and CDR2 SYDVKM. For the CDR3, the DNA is TGTGCCAGCAGTTTACACACTGGGGGGAGTAATGAAAAACTGTTTTTT. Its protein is CASSLHTGGSNEKLFF. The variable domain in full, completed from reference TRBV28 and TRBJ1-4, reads DVKVTQSSRYLVKRTGEKVFLECVQDMDHENMFWYRQDPGLGLRLIYFSYDVKMKEKGDIPEGYSVSREKKERFSLILESASTNQTSMYLCASSLHTGGSNEKLFFGSGTQLSVL.

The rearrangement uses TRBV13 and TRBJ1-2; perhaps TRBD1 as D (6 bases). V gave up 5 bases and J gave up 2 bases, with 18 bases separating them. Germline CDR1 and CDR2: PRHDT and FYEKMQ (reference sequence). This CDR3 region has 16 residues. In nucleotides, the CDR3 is TGTGCCAGCAGCGCCGAGGACAGACCTAGAAACTATGGCTACACCTTC. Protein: CASSAEDRPRNYGYTF.

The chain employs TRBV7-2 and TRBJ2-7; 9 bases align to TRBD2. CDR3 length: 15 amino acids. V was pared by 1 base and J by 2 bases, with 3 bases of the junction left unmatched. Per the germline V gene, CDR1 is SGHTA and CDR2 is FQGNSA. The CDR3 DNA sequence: TGTGCCAGCAGCTTAGGACTAGCGGTTCCCTACGAGCAGTACTTC. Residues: CASSLGLAVPYEQYF.

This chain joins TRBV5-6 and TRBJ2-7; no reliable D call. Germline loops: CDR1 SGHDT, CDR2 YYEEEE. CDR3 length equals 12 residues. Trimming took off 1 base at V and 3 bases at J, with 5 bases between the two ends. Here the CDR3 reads CASSLNLYEQYF. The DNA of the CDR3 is TGTGCCAGCAGCTTGAACCTCTACGAGCAGTACTTC.

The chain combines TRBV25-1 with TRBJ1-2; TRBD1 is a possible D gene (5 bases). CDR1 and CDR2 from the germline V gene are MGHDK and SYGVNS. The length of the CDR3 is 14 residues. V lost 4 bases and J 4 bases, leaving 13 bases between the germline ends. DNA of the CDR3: TGTGCCAGCAGTGGACGATCAGGGCTCTATGGCTACACCTTC. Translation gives CASSGRSGLYGYTF.

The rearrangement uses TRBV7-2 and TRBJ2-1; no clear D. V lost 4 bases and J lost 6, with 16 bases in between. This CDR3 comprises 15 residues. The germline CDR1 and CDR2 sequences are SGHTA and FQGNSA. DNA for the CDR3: TGTGCCAGCAGCTCTCTAGTAAAGTACCCCAATGAGCAGTTCTTC. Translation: CASSSLVKYPNEQFF.

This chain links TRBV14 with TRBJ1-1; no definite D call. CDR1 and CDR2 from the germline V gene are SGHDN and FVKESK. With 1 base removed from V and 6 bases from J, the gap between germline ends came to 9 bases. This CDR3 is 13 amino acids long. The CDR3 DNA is TGTGCCAGCAGCCAAGGACGATGGTCTGAAGCTTTCTTT. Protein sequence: CASSQGRWSEAFF.

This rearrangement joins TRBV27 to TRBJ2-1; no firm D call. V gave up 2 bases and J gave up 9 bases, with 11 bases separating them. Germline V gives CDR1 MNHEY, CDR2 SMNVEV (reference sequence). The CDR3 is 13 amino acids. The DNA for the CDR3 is TGTGCCAGCAGTTTAAGTTTCTGGGCTGAGCAGTTCTTC. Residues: CASSLSFWAEQFF.

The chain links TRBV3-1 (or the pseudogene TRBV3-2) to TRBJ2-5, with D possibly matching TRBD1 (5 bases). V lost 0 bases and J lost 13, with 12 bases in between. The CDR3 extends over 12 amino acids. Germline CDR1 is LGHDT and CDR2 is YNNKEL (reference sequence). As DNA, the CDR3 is TGTGCCAGCAGCCAAGATTCGCGGACACCGTACTTC. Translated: CASSQDSRTPYF.

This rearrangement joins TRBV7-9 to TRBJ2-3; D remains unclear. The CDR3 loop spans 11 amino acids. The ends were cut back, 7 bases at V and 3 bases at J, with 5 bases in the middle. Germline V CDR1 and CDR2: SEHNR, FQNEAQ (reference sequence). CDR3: CASTQTDTQYF. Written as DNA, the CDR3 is TGTGCCAGCACGCAAACAGATACGCAGTATTTT.

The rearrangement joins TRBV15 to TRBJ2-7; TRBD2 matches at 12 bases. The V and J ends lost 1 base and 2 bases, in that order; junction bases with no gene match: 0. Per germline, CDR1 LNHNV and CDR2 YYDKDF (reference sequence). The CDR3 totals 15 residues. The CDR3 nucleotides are TGTGCCACCAGCAGAGGACTAGCGGGGGCCTACGAGCAGTACTTC. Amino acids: CATSRGLAGAYEQYF.

The CDR3 DNA reads TGCGCCAGCAGCCAAGATGAGGGTTTAGGGTATGGCTACACCTTC. Its translation is CASSQDEGLGYGYTF. The chain couples TRBV4-1 to TRBJ1-2; D is unresolved. Trimming took off 0 bases at V and 5 bases at J, with 13 bases between the two ends. The CDR3 spans 15 residues. The germline V gene encodes CDR1 MGHRA and CDR2 YSYEKL.

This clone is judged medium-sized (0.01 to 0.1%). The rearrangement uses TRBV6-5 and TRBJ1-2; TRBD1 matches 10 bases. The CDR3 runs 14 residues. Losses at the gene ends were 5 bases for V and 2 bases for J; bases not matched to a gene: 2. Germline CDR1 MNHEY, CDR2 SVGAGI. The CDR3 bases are TGTGCCAGCAGTCCGGACAGGGGGAACTATGGCTACACCTTC. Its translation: CASSPDRGNYGYTF.